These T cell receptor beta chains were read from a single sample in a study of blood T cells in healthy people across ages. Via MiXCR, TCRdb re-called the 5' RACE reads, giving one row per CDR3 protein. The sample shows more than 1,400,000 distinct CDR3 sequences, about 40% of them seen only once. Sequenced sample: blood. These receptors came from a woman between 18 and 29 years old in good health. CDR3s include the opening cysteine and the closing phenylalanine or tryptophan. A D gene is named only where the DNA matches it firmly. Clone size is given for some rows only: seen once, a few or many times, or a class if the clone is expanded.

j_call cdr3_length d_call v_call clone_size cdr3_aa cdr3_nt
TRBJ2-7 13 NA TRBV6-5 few CASSSIGLSEQYF TGTGCCAGCAGTTCGATTGGCCTCTCCGAGCAGTACTTC
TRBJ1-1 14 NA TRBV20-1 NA CSAPGRGGNTEAFF TGCAGTGCACCAGGACGCGGGGGGAACACTGAAGCTTTCTTT
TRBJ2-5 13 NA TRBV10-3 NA CAIGADLLETQYF TGTGCCATCGGGGCCGACCTCCTGGAGACCCAGTACTTC
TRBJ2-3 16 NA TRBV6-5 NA CASSRSSGHGADTLYF TGTGCCAGCAGCCGATCCAGCGGGCACGGGGCAGATACGCTGTATTTT
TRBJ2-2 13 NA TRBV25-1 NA CASSPGWTGELFF TGTGCCAGCAGCCCCGGATGGACCGGGGAGCTGTTTTTT
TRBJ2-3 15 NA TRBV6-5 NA CASRSVREQTDTQYF TGTGCCAGCCGGAGTGTACGGGAGCAAACAGATACGCAGTATTTT
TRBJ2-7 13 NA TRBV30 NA CASDGASSHEQYF TGTGCCAGCGACGGGGCCAGCTCCCACGAGCAGTACTTC
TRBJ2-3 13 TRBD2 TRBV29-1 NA CSGAGVTTDTQYF TGCAGCGGAGCGGGAGTGACCACAGATACGCAGTATTTT
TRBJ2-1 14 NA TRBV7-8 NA CASSLGRAFGEQFF TGTGCCAGCAGTTTAGGTAGAGCCTTCGGTGAGCAGTTCTTC
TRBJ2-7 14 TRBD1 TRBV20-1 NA CSARGQGMMDEQYF TGCAGTGCTAGAGGACAGGGTATGATGGACGAGCAGTACTTC
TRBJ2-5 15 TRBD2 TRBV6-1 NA CASSVGTTPWETQYF TGTGCCAGCAGTGTAGGGACTACTCCATGGGAGACCCAGTACTTC
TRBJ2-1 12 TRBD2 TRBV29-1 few CSSGGANNEQFF TGCAGTAGCGGGGGGGCTAACAATGAGCAGTTCTTC
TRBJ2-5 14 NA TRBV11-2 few CASSSVLAQETQYF TGTGCCAGCAGTTCGGTACTAGCCCAAGAGACCCAGTACTTC
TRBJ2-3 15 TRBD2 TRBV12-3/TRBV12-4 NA CASRATSEPTDTQYF TGTGCCAGCAGGGCCACTAGCGAACCCACAGATACGCAGTATTTT
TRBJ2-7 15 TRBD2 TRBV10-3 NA CAIKPLAGRYNEQYF TGTGCCATCAAACCACTAGCGGGAAGGTACAATGAGCAGTACTTC
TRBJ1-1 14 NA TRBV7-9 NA CASSLITPNTEAFF TGTGCCAGCAGCTTAATTACGCCGAACACTGAAGCTTTCTTT
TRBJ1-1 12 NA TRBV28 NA CASSARTSEAFF TGTGCCAGCAGCGCACGTACCTCTGAAGCTTTCTTT
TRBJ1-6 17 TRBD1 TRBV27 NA CASSSPFRDRPYSPLHF TGTGCCAGCAGTTCCCCCTTCCGGGACAGACCTTATTCACCCCTCCACTTT
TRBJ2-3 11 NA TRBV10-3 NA CAIEGGDTQYF TGTGCCATCGAAGGGGGAGATACGCAGTATTTT
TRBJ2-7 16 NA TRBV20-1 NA CSARDRDTLLPYEQYF TGCAGTGCTAGAGATCGGGACACCCTTCTTCCCTACGAGCAGTACTTC
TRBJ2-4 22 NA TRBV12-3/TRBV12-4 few CASSFEIENRASPAEVRNIQYF TGTGCCAGCAGTTTCGAGATCGAAAACCGTGCCTCTCCGGCCGAGGTCAGGAACATTCAGTACTTC
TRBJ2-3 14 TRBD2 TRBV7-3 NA CASSSGLAVDTQYF TGTGCCAGCTCCTCGGGACTAGCGGTTGATACGCAGTATTTT
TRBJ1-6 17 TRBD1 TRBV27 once CASSSFRQGNRNSPLHF TGTGCCAGCAGTTCGTTCCGACAGGGGAATAGGAATTCACCCCTCCACTTT
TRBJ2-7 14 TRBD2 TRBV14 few CASRPSGLAGKQYF TGTGCCAGCAGGCCAAGCGGCTTAGCGGGAAAGCAGTACTTC
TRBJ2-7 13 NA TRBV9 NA CASSVGTEVEQYF TGTGCCAGCAGCGTAGGGACCGAGGTCGAGCAGTACTTC
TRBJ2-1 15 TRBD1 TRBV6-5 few CASSTTGTGGNEQFF TGTGCCAGCAGTACCACCGGGACAGGGGGAAATGAGCAGTTCTTC
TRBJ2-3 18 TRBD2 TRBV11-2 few CASSFLLAGETSTDTQYF TGTGCCAGCAGCTTCCTTCTAGCGGGGGAAACTAGCACAGATACGCAGTATTTT
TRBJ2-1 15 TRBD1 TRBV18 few CASSPQGTGGNEQFF TGTGCCAGCTCACCCCAAGGGACAGGGGGCAATGAGCAGTTCTTC
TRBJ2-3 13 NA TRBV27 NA CASNAVGTNTQYF TGTGCCAGCAATGCCGTGGGCACAAATACGCAGTATTTT
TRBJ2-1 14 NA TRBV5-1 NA CASSPDRDNYEQFF TGCGCCAGCAGTCCCGACCGGGACAATTATGAGCAGTTCTTC
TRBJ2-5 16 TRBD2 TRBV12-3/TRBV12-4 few CASRTGLAGLKETQYF TGTGCCAGCAGAACGGGACTAGCGGGACTCAAGGAGACCCAGTACTTC
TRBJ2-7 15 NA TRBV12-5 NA CASGLVLGQSYEQYF TGTGCTAGTGGTTTGGTACTCGGGCAGTCCTACGAGCAGTACTTC
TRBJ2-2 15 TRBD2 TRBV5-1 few CASSKLAGDTGELFF TGCGCCAGCAGCAAACTAGCGGGAGACACCGGGGAGCTGTTTTTT
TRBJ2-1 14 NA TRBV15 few CATSKLGTPNEQFF TGTGCCACCAGCAAACTCGGGACGCCCAATGAGCAGTTCTTC
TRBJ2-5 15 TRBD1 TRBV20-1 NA CSARGHARGQETQYF TGCAGTGCTAGAGGTCACGCCAGGGGGCAGGAGACCCAGTACTTC
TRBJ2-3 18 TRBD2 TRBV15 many CATSREGQTSGIADTQYF TGTGCCACCAGCAGAGAGGGCCAGACTAGCGGGATTGCAGATACGCAGTATTTT
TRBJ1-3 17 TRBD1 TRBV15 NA CATSRDGTGKIGNTIYF TGTGCCACCAGCAGAGACGGGACAGGGAAAATTGGAAACACCATATATTTT
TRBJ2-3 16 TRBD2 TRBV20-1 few CSARDLAGISTDTQYF TGCAGTGCTAGAGATTTAGCGGGGATAAGCACAGATACGCAGTATTTT